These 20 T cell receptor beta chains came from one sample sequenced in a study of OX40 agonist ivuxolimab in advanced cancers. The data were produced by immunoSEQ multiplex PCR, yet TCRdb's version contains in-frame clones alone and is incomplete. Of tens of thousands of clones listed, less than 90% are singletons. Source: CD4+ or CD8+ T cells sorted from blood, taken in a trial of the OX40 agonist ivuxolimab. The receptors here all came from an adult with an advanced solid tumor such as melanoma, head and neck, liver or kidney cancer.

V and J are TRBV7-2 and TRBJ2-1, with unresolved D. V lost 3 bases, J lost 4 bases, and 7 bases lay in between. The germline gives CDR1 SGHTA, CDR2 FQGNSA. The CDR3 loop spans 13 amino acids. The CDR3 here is CASSLPSYNEQFF. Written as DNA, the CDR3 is TGTGCCAGCAGCTTGCCCTCTTACAATGAGCAGTTCTTC.

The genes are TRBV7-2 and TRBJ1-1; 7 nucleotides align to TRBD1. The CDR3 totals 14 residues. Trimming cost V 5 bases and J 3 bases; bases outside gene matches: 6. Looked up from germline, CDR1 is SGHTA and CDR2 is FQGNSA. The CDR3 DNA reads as TGTGCCAGCAGCCCTAGAGGACAGGACACTGAAGCTTTCTTT. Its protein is CASSPRGQDTEAFF.

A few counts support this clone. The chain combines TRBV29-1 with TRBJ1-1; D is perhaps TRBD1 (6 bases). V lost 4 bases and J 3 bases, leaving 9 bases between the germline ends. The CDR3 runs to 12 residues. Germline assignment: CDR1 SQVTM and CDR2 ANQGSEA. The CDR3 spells CSVVGGDTEAFF. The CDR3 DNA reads TGCAGCGTTGTAGGGGGGGACACTGAAGCTTTCTTT.

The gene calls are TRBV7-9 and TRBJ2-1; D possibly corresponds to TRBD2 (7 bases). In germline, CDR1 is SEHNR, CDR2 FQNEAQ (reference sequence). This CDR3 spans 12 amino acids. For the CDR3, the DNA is TGTGGGGAGGGGGGCGTAGACAATGAGCAGTTCTTC. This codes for CGEGGVDNEQFF.

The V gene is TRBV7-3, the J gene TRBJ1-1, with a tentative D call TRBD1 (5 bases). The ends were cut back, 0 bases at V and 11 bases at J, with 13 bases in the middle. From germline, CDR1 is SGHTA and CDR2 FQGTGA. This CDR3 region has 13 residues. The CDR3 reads CASSLTGGEGAFF. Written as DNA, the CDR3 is TGTGCCAGCAGCTTAACGGGGGGGGAAGGGGCTTTCTTT.

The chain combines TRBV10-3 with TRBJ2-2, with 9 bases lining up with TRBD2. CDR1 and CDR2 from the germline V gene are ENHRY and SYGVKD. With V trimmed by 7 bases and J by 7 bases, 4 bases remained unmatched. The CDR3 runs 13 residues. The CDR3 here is CAINSGRGGELFF. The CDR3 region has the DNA TGTGCCATCAATAGCGGGAGAGGCGGGGAGCTGTTTTTT.

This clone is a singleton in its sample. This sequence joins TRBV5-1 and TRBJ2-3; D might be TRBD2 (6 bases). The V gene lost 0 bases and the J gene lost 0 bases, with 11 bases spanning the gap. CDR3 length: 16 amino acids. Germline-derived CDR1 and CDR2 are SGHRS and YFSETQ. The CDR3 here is CASSLAGGASTDTQYF. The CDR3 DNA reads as TGCGCCAGCAGCTTGGCCGGGGGAGCTAGCACAGATACGCAGTATTTT. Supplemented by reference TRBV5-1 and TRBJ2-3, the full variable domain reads KAGVTQTPRYLIKTRGQQVTLSCSPISGHRSVSWYQQTPGQGLQFLFEYFSETQRNKGNFPGRFSGRQFSNSRSEMNVSTLELGDSALYLCASSLAGGASTDTQYFGPGTRLTVL.

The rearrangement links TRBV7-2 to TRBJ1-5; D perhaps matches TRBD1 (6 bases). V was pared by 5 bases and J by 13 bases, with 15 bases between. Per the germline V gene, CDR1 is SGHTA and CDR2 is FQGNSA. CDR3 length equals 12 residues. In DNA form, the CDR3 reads TGTGCCAGCAGCGATATTACAGGGCCGCAGCATTTT. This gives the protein CASSDITGPQHF.

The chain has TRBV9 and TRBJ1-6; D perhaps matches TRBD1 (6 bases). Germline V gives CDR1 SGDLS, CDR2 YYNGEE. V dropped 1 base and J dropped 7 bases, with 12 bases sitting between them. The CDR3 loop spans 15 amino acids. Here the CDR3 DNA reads TGTGCCAGCAGCGTACAGGGGCCTCCGAATTCACCCCTCCACTTT. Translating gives CASSVQGPPNSPLHF. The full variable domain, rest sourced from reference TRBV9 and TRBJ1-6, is DSGVTQTPKHLITATGQRVTLRCSPRSGDLSVYWYQQSLDQGLQFLIQYYNGEERAKGNILERFSAQQFPDLHSELNLSSLELGDSALYFCASSVQGPPNSPLHFGNGTRLTVT.

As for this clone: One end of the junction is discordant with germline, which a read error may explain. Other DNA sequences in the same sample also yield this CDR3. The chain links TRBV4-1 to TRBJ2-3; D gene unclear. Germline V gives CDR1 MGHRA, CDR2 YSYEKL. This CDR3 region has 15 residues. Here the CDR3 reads CASSQVGGLGDTQYF. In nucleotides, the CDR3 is TGCGCCAGTAGCCAAGTCGGCGGCCTCGGGGATACGCAGTATTTT.

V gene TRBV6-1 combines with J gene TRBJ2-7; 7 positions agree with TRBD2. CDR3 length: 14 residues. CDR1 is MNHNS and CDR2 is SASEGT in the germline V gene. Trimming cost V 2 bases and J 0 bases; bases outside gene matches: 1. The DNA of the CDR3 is TGTGCCAGCAGTGAACGGGGGGACTCCTACGAGCAGTACTTC. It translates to CASSERGDSYEQYF.

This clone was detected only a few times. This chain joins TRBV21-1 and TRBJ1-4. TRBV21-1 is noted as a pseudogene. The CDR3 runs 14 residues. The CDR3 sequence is CARCIGPPNEKLFF. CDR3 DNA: TGTGCCAGGTGTATAGGGCCTCCTAATGAAAAACTGTTTTTT.

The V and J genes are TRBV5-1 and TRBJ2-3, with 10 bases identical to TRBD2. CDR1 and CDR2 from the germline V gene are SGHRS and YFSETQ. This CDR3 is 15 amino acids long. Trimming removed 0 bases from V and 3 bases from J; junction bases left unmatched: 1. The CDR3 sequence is CASSLGTSGTDTQYF. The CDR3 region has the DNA TGCGCCAGCAGCTTGGGGACTAGCGGAACAGATACGCAGTATTTT.

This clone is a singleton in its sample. The CDR3 sequence: CASSSRGLNEQYF. CDR3 coding DNA: TGTGCCAGTAGTTCCAGGGGGCTAAACGAGCAGTACTTC. The gene calls are TRBV19 and TRBJ2-5; 8 bases map to TRBD1. The closer fit of TRBJ2-7 to the DNA end suggests the J call may be wrong. The germline CDR1 and CDR2 sequences are LNHDA and SQIVND (reference sequence). The CDR3 contains 13 residues.

For the CDR3, the DNA is TGTGCCAGCAGTTACTATCGGGGGGGCCGCACAGATACGCAGTATTTT. Amino acid sequence: CASSYYRGGRTDTQYF. The rearrangement joins TRBV6-5 to TRBJ2-3; 8 bases match TRBD2. The CDR3 has 16 amino acids. Germline loops: CDR1 MNHEY, CDR2 SVGAGI. The J segment lost 1 base and the V segment lost 1 base, leaving 4 bases of the junction unmatched.

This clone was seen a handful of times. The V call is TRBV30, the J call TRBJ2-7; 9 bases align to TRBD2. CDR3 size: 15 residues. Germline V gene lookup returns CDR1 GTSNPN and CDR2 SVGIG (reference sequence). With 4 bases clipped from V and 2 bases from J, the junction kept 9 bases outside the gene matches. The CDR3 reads CAWIPRTSVPYEQYF. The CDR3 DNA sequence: TGTGCCTGGATCCCCCGGACTAGCGTTCCCTACGAGCAGTACTTC.

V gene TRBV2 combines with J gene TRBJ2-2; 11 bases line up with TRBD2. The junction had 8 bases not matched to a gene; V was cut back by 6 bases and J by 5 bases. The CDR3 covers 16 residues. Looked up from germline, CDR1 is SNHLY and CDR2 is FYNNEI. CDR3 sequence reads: CASSLTSGAYTGELFF. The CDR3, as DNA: TGTGCCAGCAGCTTGACTAGCGGGGCGTATACCGGGGAGCTGTTTTTT. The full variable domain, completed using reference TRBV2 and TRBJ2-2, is EPEVTQTPSHQVTQMGQEVILRCVPISNHLYFYWYRQILGQKVEFLVSFYNNEISEKSEIFDDQFSVERPDGSNFTLKIRSTKLEDSAMYFCASSLTSGAYTGELFFGEGSRLTVL.

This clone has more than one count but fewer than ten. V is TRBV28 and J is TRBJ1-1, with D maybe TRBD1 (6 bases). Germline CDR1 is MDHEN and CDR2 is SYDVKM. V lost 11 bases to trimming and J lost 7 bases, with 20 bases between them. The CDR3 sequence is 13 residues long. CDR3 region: CAASRQAGYEAFF. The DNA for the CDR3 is TGTGCCGCCTCCAGACAGGCCGGGTATGAAGCTTTCTTT.

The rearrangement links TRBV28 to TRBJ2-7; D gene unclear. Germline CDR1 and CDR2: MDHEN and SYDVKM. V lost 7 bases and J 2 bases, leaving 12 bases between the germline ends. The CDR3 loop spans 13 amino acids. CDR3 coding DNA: TGTGCCAGCAAACGAGGCGGAACCTACGAGCAGTACTTC. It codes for CASKRGGTYEQYF.

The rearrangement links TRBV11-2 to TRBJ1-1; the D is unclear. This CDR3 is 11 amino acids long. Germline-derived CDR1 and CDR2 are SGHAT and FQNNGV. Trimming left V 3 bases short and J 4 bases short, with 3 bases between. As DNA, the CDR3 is TGTGCCAGCAGCTTGGTCACTGAAGCTTTCTTT. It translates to CASSLVTEAFF.